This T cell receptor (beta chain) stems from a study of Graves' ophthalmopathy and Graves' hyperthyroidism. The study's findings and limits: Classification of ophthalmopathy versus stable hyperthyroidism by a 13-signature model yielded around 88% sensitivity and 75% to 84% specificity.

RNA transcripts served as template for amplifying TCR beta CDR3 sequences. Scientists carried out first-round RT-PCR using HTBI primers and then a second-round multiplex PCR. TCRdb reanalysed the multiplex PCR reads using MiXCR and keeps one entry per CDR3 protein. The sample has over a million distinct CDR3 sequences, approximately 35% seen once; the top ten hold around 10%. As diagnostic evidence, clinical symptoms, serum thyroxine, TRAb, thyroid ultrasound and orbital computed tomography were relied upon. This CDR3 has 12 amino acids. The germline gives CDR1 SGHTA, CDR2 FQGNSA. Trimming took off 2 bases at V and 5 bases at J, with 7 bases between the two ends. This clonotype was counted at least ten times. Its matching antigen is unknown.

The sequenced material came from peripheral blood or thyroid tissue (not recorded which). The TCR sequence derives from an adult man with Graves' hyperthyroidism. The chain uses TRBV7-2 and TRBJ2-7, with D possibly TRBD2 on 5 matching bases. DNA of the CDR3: TGTGCCAGCAGCTTACTAGCTGACGAGCAGTACTTC. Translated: CASSLLADEQYF.